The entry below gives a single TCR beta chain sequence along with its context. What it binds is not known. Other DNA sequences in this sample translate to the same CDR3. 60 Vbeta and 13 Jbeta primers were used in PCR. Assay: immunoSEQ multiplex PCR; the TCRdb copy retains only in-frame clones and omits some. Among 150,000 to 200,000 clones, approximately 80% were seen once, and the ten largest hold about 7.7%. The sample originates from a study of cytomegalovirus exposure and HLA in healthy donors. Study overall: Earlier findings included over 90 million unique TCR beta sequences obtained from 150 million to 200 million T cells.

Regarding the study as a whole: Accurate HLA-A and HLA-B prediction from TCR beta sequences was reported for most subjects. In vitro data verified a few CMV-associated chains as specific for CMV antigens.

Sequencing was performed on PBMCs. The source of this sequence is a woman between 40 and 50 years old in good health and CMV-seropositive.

The CDR3 spells CASSLAGYGYTF. The CDR3 DNA sequence: TGCGCCAGCAGCTTGGCGGGGTACGGCTACACCTTC. The chain uses TRBV5-1 and TRBJ1-2, with no clear D. Germline CDR1 reads SGHRS; CDR2 reads YFSETQ. Trimming took 0 bases from V and 8 from J, leaving 8 bases between them. This CDR3 region has 12 residues.